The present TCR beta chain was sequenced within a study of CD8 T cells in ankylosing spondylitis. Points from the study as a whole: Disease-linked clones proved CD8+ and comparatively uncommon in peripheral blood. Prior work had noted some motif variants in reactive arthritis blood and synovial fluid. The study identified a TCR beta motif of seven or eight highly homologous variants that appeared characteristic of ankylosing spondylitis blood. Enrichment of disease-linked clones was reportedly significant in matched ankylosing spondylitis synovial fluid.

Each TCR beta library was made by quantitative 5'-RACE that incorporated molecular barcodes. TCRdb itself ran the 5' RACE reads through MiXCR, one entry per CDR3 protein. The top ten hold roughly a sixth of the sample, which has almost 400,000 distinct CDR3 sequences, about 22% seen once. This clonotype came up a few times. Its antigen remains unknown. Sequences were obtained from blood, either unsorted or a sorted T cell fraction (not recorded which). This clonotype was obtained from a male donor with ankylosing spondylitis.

The CDR3 spells CAISSKTDIGYEQYF. CDR3 DNA sequence: TGTGCCATCTCCTCAAAGACGGACATAGGCTACGAGCAGTACTTC. The chain employs TRBV10-3 and TRBJ2-7; the D gene is possibly TRBD1 (5 bases). V shed 8 bases and J shed 3 bases, with 20 bases lying between them. The germline V gene has CDR1 ENHRY and CDR2 SYGVKD. This CDR3 contains 15 residues.